This is a list of T cell receptor beta chains from one sample in a study of blood T cell repertoires in COVID-19. TCRdb's copy holds only in-frame clones and misses some; the assay was immunoSEQ multiplex PCR. The sample has nearly 200,000 clones; around 84% are singletons. The sample comprised peripheral blood. The receptor source for this set is a human donor in a cohort sampled during active COVID-19. Both conserved end residues are part of each CDR3. The D gene is left open where the match is weak. Clone size appears in some rows only: once, few, many, or a class for an expanded clone.

. | TRBJ1-1 | TRBV7-2 | few | CASSLAVGFPFF | TGTGCCAGCAGCTTAGCGGTCGGGTTCCCTTTCTTT
TRBD2 | TRBJ2-4 | TRBV11-2 | . | CASSPGTSGVIIQYF | TGTGCCAGCAGCCCAGGGACTAGCGGGGTTATCATTCAGTACTTC
. | TRBJ1-4 | TRBV11-3 | . | CASSLEGWAGTHATNEKLFF | TGTGCCAGCAGCTTAGAAGGTTGGGCAGGGACTCATGCAACTAATGAAAAACTGTTTTTT
. | TRBJ1-1 | TRBV18 | . | CASSPSAGTEAFF | TGTGCCAGCTCCCCATCAGCGGGCACTGAAGCTTTCTTT
TRBD1 | TRBJ1-5 | TRBV10-3 | . | CAISESDRGRNQPQHF | TGTGCCATCAGTGAGTCAGACAGGGGACGCAATCAGCCCCAGCATTTT
. | TRBJ2-5 | TRBV28 | . | CVVSSLKRGPQETQYF | TGTGTCGTCAGCAGCCTGAAAAGGGGCCCTCAAGAGACCCAGTACTTC
TRBD1 | TRBJ1-1 | TRBV18 | . | CASSPFGTENTEAFF | TGTGCCAGCTCACCATTTGGGACAGAAAACACTGAAGCTTTCTTT
TRBD2 | TRBJ2-7 | TRBV5-5 | . | CASSHPGGGYEQYF | TGTGCCAGCAGTCATCCGGGAGGGGGCTACGAGCAGTACTTC
TRBD2 | TRBJ2-7 | TRBV18 | . | CASSVTSGTIYEQYF | TGTGCCAGCTCTGTCACTAGCGGGACTATCTACGAGCAGTACTTC
. | TRBJ2-1 | TRBV5-4 | . | CASSFFGPGGGYEQFF | .
TRBD1 | TRBJ2-5 | TRBV2 | . | CASRDRGETQYF | TGTGCCAGCAGGGACAGGGGAGAGACCCAGTACTTC
TRBD2 | TRBJ2-1 | TRBV7-9 | few | CASSLGGRGSYNEQFF | TGTGCCAGCAGCTTAGGAGGGAGGGGCTCCTACAATGAGCAGTTCTTC
TRBD2 | TRBJ2-3 | TRBV7-2 | . | CASSQTSGGLGDTQYF | TGTGCCAGCAGCCAGACTAGCGGGGGGTTGGGAGATACGCAGTATTTT
TRBD1 | TRBJ1-1 | TRBV14 | . | CASSLVTGTGAFTEAFF | TGTGCCAGCAGCCTAGTAACCGGGACAGGGGCGTTTACTGAAGCTTTCTTT
TRBD2 | TRBJ2-5 | TRBV24-1 | . | CATSGASGRRGETQYF | TGTGCCACCAGTGGAGCTAGCGGGAGACGGGGAGAGACCCAGTACTTC
. | TRBJ1-2 | TRBV2 | . | CASKRAANYGYTF | TGTGCCAGCAAGAGAGCCGCTAACTATGGCTACACCTTC
. | TRBJ2-7 | TRBV5-4 | . | CASSLGSFGFGYEQYF | TGTGCCAGCAGCTTGGGGTCTTTCGGGTTTGGCTACGAGCAGTACTTC
. | TRBJ2-1 | TRBV19 | . | CASSITFSGSYNEQFF | TGTGCCAGTAGTATCACCTTTAGCGGAAGCTACAATGAGCAGTTCTTC
. | TRBJ2-1 | TRBV27 | . | CASSLSQTYNEQFF | TGTGCCAGCAGTTTGTCACAAACCTACAATGAGCAGTTCTTC
TRBD1 | TRBJ1-2 | TRBV7-9 | . | CASSPRTGGYYGYTF | TGTGCCAGCAGCCCTCGGACAGGGGGCTACTATGGCTACACCTTC
. | TRBJ2-3 | TRBV10-1 | . | CASSDPRSQGSTDTQYF | TGCGCCAGCAGTGACCCCCGCTCTCAGGGGAGCACAGATACGCAGTATTTT
. | TRBJ2-5 | TRBV5-4 | . | CASSRVGSGGKQETQYF | TGTGCCAGCAGCCGGGTGGGGTCTGGGGGGAAACAAGAGACCCAGTACTTC
TRBD1 | TRBJ1-5 | TRBV5-1 | . | CASSFDRDQPQHF | TGCGCCAGCAGCTTTGACAGGGATCAGCCCCAGCATTTT
TRBD1 | TRBJ2-1 | TRBV18 | few | CASSLERGGRHEQFF | TGTGCCAGCTCCCTTGAGAGAGGGGGCCGTCATGAGCAGTTCTTC
. | TRBJ2-5 | TRBV5-1 | few | CASHEGGRETQYF | TGCGCCAGCCATGAGGGGGGGCGTGAGACCCAGTACTTC
TRBD2 | TRBJ2-3 | TRBV28 | . | CASRGGGLAGVDTQYF | TGTGCCTCCAGGGGAGGAGGACTAGCGGGAGTAGATACGCAGTATTTT
TRBD1 | TRBJ2-2 | TRBV19 | . | CASSRGADRGRTGELFF | TGTGCCAGTAGTAGAGGAGCCGACAGGGGAAGGACCGGGGAGCTGTTTTTT
. | TRBJ2-7 | TRBV6-5 | few | CASSYSVYRSSYEQYF | TGTGCCAGCAGTTACTCCGTCTACAGAAGCTCCTACGAGCAGTACTTC
. | TRBJ1-2 | TRBV2 | . | CASAGNQRGGYTF | TGTGCCAGCGCCGGAAACCAAAGGGGGGGCTACACCTTC
. | TRBJ1-3 | TRBV7-9 | once | CASSLTVGNTIYF | TGTGCCAGCAGCTTAACGGTGGGAAACACCATATATTTT
TRBD1 | TRBJ1-2 | TRBV7-9 | . | CASSSRTGSYGYTF | TGTGCCAGCAGCTCCCGGACAGGAAGCTATGGCTACACCTTC
. | TRBJ2-3 | TRBV18 | once | CASSPQRAGARDTQYF | TGTGCCAGCTCACCGCAACGCGCGGGGGCCCGGGATACGCAGTATTTT
. | TRBJ1-5 | TRBV19 | . | CASSPTDPISNQPQHF | TGTGCCAGTAGTCCGACAGACCCGATTAGCAATCAGCCCCAGCATTTT
TRBD2 | TRBJ2-5 | TRBV5-1 | . | CASSPLAGGPDETQYF | TGCGCCAGCAGCCCTCTAGCGGGGGGGCCCGATGAGACCCAGTACTTC
. | TRBJ1-5 | TRBV2 | . | CASSEGLRGANQPQHF | TGTGCCAGCAGTGAAGGGCTAAGAGGCGCCAATCAGCCCCAGCATTTT
. | TRBJ2-3 | TRBV3-1/TRBV3-2 | . | CASSHSLGGRTDTQYF | TGTGCCAGCAGCCATTCACTAGGAGGACGCACAGATACGCAGTATTTT